This entry lists 27 T cell receptor beta chains sequenced from one sample in a study of blood T cell repertoires in COVID-19. TCRdb's table, derived via immunoSEQ multiplex PCR, lists solely in-frame clones and lacks some. The sample shows a few hundred thousand clones, around 84% of them seen only once. The sequenced sample consisted of PBMCs or T cells enriched from blood (not recorded which). All receptors come from a man between 40 and 49 years old who had recovered from COVID-19.

This clone is a singleton in its sample. The chain has TRBV6-5 and TRBJ2-7, with D perhaps TRBD2 (6 bases). The length of the CDR3 is 12 residues. Germline V gives CDR1 MNHEY, CDR2 SVGAGI. Trimming pared 6 bases from V and 2 bases from J, leaving 8 bases between. CDR3 sequence reads: CASSGEAYEQYF. CDR3 DNA sequence: TGTGCCAGCAGCGGGGAGGCCTACGAGCAGTACTTC.

J is TRBJ1-5 and V is TRBV7-2, with D hard to call. The germline V and J ends were trimmed by 2 bases and 5 bases, with 16 bases remaining between them. Per the germline V gene, CDR1 is SGHTA and CDR2 is FQGNSA. This CDR3 contains 16 residues. In DNA form, the CDR3 reads TGTGCCAGCAGCTTAATGGGCTTAGTACCTTATCAGCCCCAGCATTTT. Translation: CASSLMGLVPYQPQHF.

The chain combines TRBV7-3 with TRBJ2-1; 7 positions match TRBD2. V was pared by 8 bases and J by 3 bases, with 10 bases of the junction left unmatched. Germline V gene lookup returns CDR1 SGHTA and CDR2 FQGTGA. The CDR3 length is 15 residues. The CDR3 DNA follows: TGTGCCAGCCCCATCCTAGCGGCGAGCTACAATGAGCAGTTCTTC. It is translated as CASPILAASYNEQFF. Looking up the rest from reference TRBV7-3 and TRBJ2-1 gives the full variable domain: GAGVSQTPSNKVTEKGKYVELRCDPISGHTALYWYRQSLGQGPEFLIYFQGTGAADDSGLPNDRFFAVRPEGSVSTLKIQRTERGDSAVYLCASPILAASYNEQFFGPGTRLTVL.

The rearrangement joins TRBV9 to TRBJ2-5; TRBD2 aligns across 9 bases. The germline CDR1 and CDR2 sequences are SGDLS and YYNGEE. The junction had 6 bases not matched to a gene; V was cut back by 0 bases and J by 3 bases. CDR3 length equals 16 residues. Here the CDR3 reads CASSVGAGGPEETQYF. The CDR3 DNA reads TGTGCCAGCAGCGTAGGCGCGGGAGGGCCGGAAGAGACCCAGTACTTC.

The J gene is TRBJ2-2, the V gene TRBV6-5; 7 nucleotides line up with TRBD2. Unmatched junction bases numbered 7, after V lost 7 bases and J lost 5 bases. The germline gives CDR1 MNHEY, CDR2 SVGAGI. The CDR3 is 14 amino acids. CDR3 residues: CASMEEGGTGELFF. The CDR3 nucleotides read TGTGCCAGCATGGAAGAGGGAGGGACCGGGGAGCTGTTTTTT.

CDR3 in amino acids: CASTGTVNSPLHF. The CDR3 DNA reads TGTGCCAGTACCGGGACAGTTAATTCACCCCTCCACTTT. The genes are TRBV2 and TRBJ1-6; TRBD1 matches 7 bases. Germline trimming cut 9 bases from V and 6 bases from J; bases unmatched to any gene: 5. Germline CDR1 reads SNHLY; CDR2 reads FYNNEI. The CDR3 totals 13 residues. Complete variable domain (other parts from reference TRBV2 and TRBJ1-6): EPEVTQTPSHQVTQMGQEVILRCVPISNHLYFYWYRQILGQKVEFLVSFYNNEISEKSEIFDDQFSVERPDGSNFTLKIRSTKLEDSAMYFCASTGTVNSPLHFGNGTRLTVT.

CDR3 sequence (DNA): TGTGCTAGCCACTGGGGGGGGAATCAGCCCCAGCATTTT. This gives the protein CASHWGGNQPQHF. This chain connects TRBV12-5 to TRBJ1-5, with a tentative D call TRBD1 (5 bases). The germline V gene encodes CDR1 LGHNT and CDR2 FRNRAP. Trimming took off 9 bases at V and 4 bases at J, with 13 bases between the two ends. The CDR3 covers 13 residues.

V usage is TRBV14 and J usage is TRBJ2-2; tentative D call: TRBD1 (6 bases). The CDR3 spans 15 residues. From germline, CDR1 is SGHDN and CDR2 FVKESK. V was clipped by 4 bases and J by 0 bases, with 9 bases between them. CDR3 region: CASSPGTPNTGELFF. CDR3 in DNA: TGTGCCAGCAGCCCCGGGACACCGAACACCGGGGAGCTGTTTTTT.

V gene TRBV27 combines with J gene TRBJ2-7, with 11 bases identical to TRBD2. Germline CDR1 MNHEY, CDR2 SMNVEV (reference sequence). The CDR3 has 15 amino acids. V lost 5 bases to trimming and J lost 7 bases; unmatched junction nucleotides: 10. CDR3 nucleotides: TGTGCCAGCAGTCCAATAGCGGGAGGGCCACGGGAGCAGTACTTC. Its translation is CASSPIAGGPREQYF.

The DNA of the CDR3 is TGTGCCAGTAGTATGGGCCGGGGGGCCAACGAGCAGTACTTC. Amino acid sequence: CASSMGRGANEQYF. The chain employs TRBV19 and TRBJ2-7, with D possibly matching TRBD2 (7 bases). V was shortened by 3 bases and J by 5 bases, with 14 bases between the two germline ends. Germline V gives CDR1 LNHDA, CDR2 SQIVND (reference sequence). This CDR3 spans 14 amino acids.

This sequence joins TRBV7-2 and TRBJ1-2; TRBD1 aligns across 7 bases. CDR3 length equals 14 residues. Germline CDR1 SGHTA, CDR2 FQGNSA. Trimming removed 4 bases from V and 5 bases from J; junction bases left unmatched: 7. The CDR3 region is CASSSPGGTYGYTF. In nucleotides, the CDR3 is TGTGCCAGCAGCTCGCCAGGGGGGACATATGGCTACACCTTC.

This clone was detected only once. The chain uses TRBV25-1 and TRBJ1-3; 8 bases match TRBD1. In germline, CDR1 is MGHDK, CDR2 SYGVNS. V gave up 4 bases and J gave up 2 bases; unmatched junction bases: 1. The CDR3 contains 14 residues. The CDR3 sequence is CASSVDRAGNTIYF. The DNA of the CDR3 is TGTGCCAGCAGTGTGGACAGGGCTGGAAACACCATATATTTT.

The chain carries TRBV4-1 and TRBJ2-7; maybe TRBD1 (6 bases). The CDR3 sequence is 14 residues long. The V end was cut by 2 bases, the J end by 6 bases, with 14 bases between. Germline CDR1 is MGHRA and CDR2 is YSYEKL. CDR3 in DNA: TGCGCCAGCAGCCAAAGGGACACCTCTCCCGAGCAGTACTTC. It encodes CASSQRDTSPEQYF.

The V and J genes are TRBV5-5 and TRBJ2-7; 12 positions match TRBD2. The CDR3 length is 15 residues. The V gene's germline CDR1 is SGHKS and CDR2 YYEKEE (reference sequence). With V trimmed by 4 bases and J by 5 bases, 7 bases remained unmatched. CDR3 loop: CASSPTTSGGHEQYF. The CDR3 region has the DNA TGTGCCAGCAGCCCGACGACTAGCGGGGGCCACGAGCAGTACTTC.

The genes are TRBV7-3 and TRBJ2-1, with 10 bases identical to TRBD2. Unmatched junction bases numbered 2, after V lost 0 bases and J lost 6 bases. The CDR3 contains 15 residues. CDR1 SGHTA and CDR2 FQGTGA come from the germline V gene. CDR3: CASSLTLAGSNEQFF. The CDR3 nucleotides read TGTGCCAGCAGCTTAACACTAGCGGGATCCAATGAGCAGTTCTTC.

This chain connects TRBV27 to TRBJ1-1; 8 bases map to TRBD1. Trimming cost V 6 bases and J 4 bases; bases outside gene matches: 13. Looked up from germline, CDR1 is MNHEY and CDR2 is SMNVEV (reference sequence). The CDR3 spans 16 residues. The CDR3 nucleotides are TGTGCCAGCAGCCGGGACAGGCCCCTTCGTGGCACTGAAGCTTTCTTT. Its translation: CASSRDRPLRGTEAFF.

This chain links TRBV27 with TRBJ2-3, with D unclear. Germline lookup yields CDR1 MNHEY and CDR2 SMNVEV (reference sequence). The CDR3 is made up of 13 amino acids. Trimming stripped 6 bases from V and 0 bases from J, with 7 bases between. CDR3 in amino acids: CASRTRSTDTQYF. Written as DNA, the CDR3 is TGTGCCAGCAGGACTCGTAGCACAGATACGCAGTATTTT.

The chain combines TRBV7-9 with TRBJ2-5, with D perhaps TRBD1 (6 bases). With 2 bases removed from V and 4 bases from J, the gap between germline ends came to 11 bases. CDR3 length: 14 residues. The germline CDR1 and CDR2 sequences are SEHNR and FQNEAQ (reference sequence). CDR3 amino acids: CASSLQQGGETQYF. CDR3 nucleotide sequence: TGTGCCAGCAGCTTACAACAGGGTGGAGAGACCCAGTACTTC.

This clone has just one count. The chain employs TRBV3-1 (or the pseudogene TRBV3-2) and TRBJ2-2, with 8 bases matching TRBD1. The CDR3 spans 16 residues. Trimming took 3 bases from V and 9 from J; bases not matched to a gene: 12. Germline lookup yields CDR1 LGHDT and CDR2 YNNKEL (reference sequence). In DNA form, the CDR3 reads TGTGCCAGCAGCCATAAAAAGAGACAGGGGACCTGGGAGCTGTTTTTT. This sequence encodes CASSHKKRQGTWELFF.

This chain uses TRBV28 with TRBJ2-2, with TRBD2 matching over 7 bases. Germline loops: CDR1 MDHEN, CDR2 SYDVKM. The CDR3 extends over 13 amino acids. The V segment lost 6 bases and the J segment 9 bases; nucleotides outside the gene matches: 7. The CDR3 DNA is TGTGCCAGCAGAAAGGCTAGCGGTCGGGAGCTGTTTTTT. Translating it yields CASRKASGRELFF.

The chain recombines TRBV2 with TRBJ2-7; D perhaps matches TRBD2 (6 bases). The CDR3 runs 14 residues. Trimming removed 4 bases from V and 1 base from J, with 11 bases in between. Germline V gives CDR1 SNHLY, CDR2 FYNNEI. The chain's CDR3 is CASSVSGASYEQYF. CDR3 sequence (DNA): TGTGCCAGCAGTGTCTCGGGAGCGTCCTACGAGCAGTACTTC.

This clone was observed a handful of times. V and J are TRBV9 and TRBJ1-6; D possibly corresponds to TRBD1 (5 bases). V was clipped by 0 bases and J by 5 bases, with 15 bases between them. From germline, CDR1 is SGDLS and CDR2 YYNGEE. The CDR3 spans 17 residues. The CDR3 is CASSVDPRVGNNSPLHF. The CDR3 bases are TGTGCCAGCAGCGTAGATCCCAGGGTCGGAAATAATTCACCCCTCCACTTT.

V is TRBV4-1 and J is TRBJ2-5; 16 nucleotides align to TRBD2. V lost 2 bases, J lost 5 bases, and 8 bases stayed unmatched. This CDR3 has 18 residues. The germline V gene encodes CDR1 MGHRA and CDR2 YSYEKL. The CDR3 region is CASSQTGTSGRAGETQYF. CDR3 bases: TGCGCCAGCAGCCAAACCGGGACTAGCGGGAGGGCAGGGGAGACCCAGTACTTC.

The V call is TRBV9, the J call TRBJ1-2; unclear D gene. Trimming removed 5 bases from V and 7 bases from J, with 21 bases in between. Germline CDR1 and CDR2: SGDLS and YYNGEE. The CDR3 has 15 residues. As DNA, the CDR3 is TGTGCCAGCAGTCGGACTAACGAGGCTACTGGTGGCTACACCTTC. This encodes CASSRTNEATGGYTF.

The genes are TRBV30 and TRBJ2-3; perhaps TRBD1 as D (6 bases). Deletions cut 6 bases from V and 3 bases from J, with 19 bases between. This CDR3 spans 15 amino acids. Germline CDR1 GTSNPN, CDR2 SVGIG (reference sequence). This chain's CDR3 is CACSSQGLRTDTQYF. The CDR3 DNA sequence: TGTGCCTGTTCTAGCCAGGGGTTACGAACAGATACGCAGTATTTT.

This clone came up a few times. The J gene is TRBJ2-7, the V gene TRBV6-5; no firm D call. Germline V gene lookup returns CDR1 MNHEY and CDR2 SVGAGI. Trimming removed 6 bases from V and 3 bases from J, with 12 bases in between. The CDR3 is 13 residues long. CDR3 protein: CASSESGSYEQYF. The CDR3 DNA follows: TGTGCCAGCAGCGAGAGTGGTAGCTACGAGCAGTACTTC.

The rearrangement joins TRBV5-4 to TRBJ2-5; 7 bases fit TRBD1. CDR1 SGHNT and CDR2 YYREEE come from the germline V gene (reference sequence). This CDR3 has 13 amino acids. V lost 4 bases, J lost 5 bases, and 5 bases stayed unmatched. The CDR3 region has the DNA TGTGCCAGCAGCCTACCACAGGGGGAGACCCAGTACTTC. It is translated as CASSLPQGETQYF.